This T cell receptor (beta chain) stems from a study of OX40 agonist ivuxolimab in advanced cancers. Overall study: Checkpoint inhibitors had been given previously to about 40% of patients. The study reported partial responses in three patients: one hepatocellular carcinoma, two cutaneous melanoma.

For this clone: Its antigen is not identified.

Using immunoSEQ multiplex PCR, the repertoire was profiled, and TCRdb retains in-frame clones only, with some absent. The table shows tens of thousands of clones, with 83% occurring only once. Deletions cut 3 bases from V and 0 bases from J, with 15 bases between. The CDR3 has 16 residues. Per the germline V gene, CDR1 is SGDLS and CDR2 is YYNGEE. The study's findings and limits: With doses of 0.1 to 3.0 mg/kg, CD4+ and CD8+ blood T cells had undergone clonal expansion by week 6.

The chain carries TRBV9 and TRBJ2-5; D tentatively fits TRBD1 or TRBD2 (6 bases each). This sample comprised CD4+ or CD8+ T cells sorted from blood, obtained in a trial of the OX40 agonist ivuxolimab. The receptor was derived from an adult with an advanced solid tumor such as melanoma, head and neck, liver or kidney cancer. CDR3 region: CASSGVTGAYQETQYF. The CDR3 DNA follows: TGTGCCAGCAGCGGCGTGACGGGGGCTTACCAAGAGACCCAGTACTTC.